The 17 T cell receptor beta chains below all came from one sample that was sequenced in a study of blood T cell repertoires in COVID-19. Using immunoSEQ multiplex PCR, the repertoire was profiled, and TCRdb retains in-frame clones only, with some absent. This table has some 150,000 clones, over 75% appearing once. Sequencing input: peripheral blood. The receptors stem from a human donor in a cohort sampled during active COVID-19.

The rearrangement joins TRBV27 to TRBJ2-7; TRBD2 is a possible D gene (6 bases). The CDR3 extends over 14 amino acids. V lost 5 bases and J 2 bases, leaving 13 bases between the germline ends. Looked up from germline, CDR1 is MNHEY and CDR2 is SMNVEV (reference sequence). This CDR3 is CASSPRLGPYEQYF. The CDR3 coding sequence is TGTGCCAGCAGTCCCCGACTAGGTCCCTACGAGCAGTACTTC.

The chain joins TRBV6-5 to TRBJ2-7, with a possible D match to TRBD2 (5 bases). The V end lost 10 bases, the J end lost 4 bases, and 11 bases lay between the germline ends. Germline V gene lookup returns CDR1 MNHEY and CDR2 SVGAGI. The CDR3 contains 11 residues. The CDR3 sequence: CAIEGEYEQYF. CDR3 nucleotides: TGTGCCATAGAGGGAGAGTACGAGCAGTACTTC.

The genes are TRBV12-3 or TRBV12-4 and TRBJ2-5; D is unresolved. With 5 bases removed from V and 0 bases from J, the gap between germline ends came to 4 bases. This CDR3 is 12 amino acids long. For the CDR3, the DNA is TGTGCCAGCAGTCTAAACCAAGAGACCCAGTACTTC. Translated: CASSLNQETQYF.

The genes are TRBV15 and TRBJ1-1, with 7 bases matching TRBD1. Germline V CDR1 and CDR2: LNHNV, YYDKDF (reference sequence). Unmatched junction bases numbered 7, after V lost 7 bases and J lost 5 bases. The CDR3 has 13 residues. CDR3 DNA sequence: TGTGCCACCAACGAGGGGGCAGGGACTGAAGCTTTCTTT. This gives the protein CATNEGAGTEAFF.

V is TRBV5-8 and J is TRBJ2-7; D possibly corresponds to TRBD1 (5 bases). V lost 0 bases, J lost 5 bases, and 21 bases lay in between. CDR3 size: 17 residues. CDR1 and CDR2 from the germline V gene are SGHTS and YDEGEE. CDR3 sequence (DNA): TGTGCCAGCAGCTTGGGACGAATGAGACAGATTGGCCACGAGCAGTACTTC. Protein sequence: CASSLGRMRQIGHEQYF. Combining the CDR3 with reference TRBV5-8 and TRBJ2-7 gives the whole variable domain EAGVTQSPTHLIKTRGQQATLRCSPISGHTSVYWYQQALGLGLQFLLWYDEGEERNRGNFPPRFSGRQFPNYSSELNVNALELEDSALYLCASSLGRMRQIGHEQYFGPGTRLTVT.

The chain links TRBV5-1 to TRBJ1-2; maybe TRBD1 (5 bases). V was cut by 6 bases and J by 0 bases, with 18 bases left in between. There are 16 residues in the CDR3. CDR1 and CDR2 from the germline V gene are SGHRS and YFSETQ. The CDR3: CASTRASGGANYGYTF. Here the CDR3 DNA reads TGCGCCAGCACCCGGGCTTCGGGGGGAGCTAACTATGGCTACACCTTC.

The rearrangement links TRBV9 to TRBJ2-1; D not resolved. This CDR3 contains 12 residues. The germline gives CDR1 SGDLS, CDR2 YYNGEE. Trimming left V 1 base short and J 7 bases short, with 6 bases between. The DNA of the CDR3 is TGTGCCAGCAGCGTAAACCTAAATGAGCAGTTCTTC. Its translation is CASSVNLNEQFF.

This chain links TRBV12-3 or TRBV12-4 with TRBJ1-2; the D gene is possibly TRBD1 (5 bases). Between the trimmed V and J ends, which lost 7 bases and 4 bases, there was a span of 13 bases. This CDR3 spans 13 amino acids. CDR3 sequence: CASTLDNPYGYTF. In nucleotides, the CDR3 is TGTGCCAGCACCTTGGACAATCCCTATGGCTACACCTTC.

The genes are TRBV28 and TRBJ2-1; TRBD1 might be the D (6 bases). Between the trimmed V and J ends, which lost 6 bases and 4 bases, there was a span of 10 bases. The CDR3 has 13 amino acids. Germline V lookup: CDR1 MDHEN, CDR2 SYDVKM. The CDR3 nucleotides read TGTGCCAGCAGCAAACAGGGATACAATGAGCAGTTCTTC. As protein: CASSKQGYNEQFF. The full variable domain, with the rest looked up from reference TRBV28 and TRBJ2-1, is DVKVTQSSRYLVKRTGEKVFLECVQDMDHENMFWYRQDPGLGLRLIYFSYDVKMKEKGDIPEGYSVSREKKERFSLILESASTNQTSMYLCASSKQGYNEQFFGPGTRLTVL.

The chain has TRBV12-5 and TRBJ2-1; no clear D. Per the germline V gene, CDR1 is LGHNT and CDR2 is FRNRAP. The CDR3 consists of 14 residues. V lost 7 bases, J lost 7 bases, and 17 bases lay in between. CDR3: CASALPEAGNEQFF. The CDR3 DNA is TGTGCTAGTGCCCTCCCAGAAGCAGGTAATGAGCAGTTCTTC. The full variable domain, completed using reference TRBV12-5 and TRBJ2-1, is DARVTQTPRHKVTEMGQEVTMRCQPILGHNTVFWYRQTMMQGLELLAYFRNRAPLDDSGMPKDRFSAEMPDATLATLKIQPSEPRDSAVYFCASALPEAGNEQFFGPGTRLTVL.

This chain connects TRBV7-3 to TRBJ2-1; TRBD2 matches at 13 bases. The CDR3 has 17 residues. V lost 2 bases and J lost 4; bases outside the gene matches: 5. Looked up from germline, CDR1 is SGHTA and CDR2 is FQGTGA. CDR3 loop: CASSLLGGLAGYNEQFF. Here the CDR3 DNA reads TGTGCCAGCAGCTTATTAGGGGGACTAGCGGGATACAATGAGCAGTTCTTC.

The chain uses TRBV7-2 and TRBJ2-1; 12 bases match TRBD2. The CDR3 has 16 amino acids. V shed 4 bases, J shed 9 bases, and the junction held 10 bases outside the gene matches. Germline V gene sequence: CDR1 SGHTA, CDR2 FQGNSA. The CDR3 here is CASSSILAGGTGEQFF. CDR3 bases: TGTGCCAGCAGCTCAATCCTAGCGGGAGGGACGGGTGAGCAGTTCTTC.

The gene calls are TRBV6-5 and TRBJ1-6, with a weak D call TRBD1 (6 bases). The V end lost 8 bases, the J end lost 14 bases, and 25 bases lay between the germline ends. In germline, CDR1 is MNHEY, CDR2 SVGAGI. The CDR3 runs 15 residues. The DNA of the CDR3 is TGTGCCAGCGTAGAGGGGGGGGCGGGCCGACGCACCCTCCACTTT. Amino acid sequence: CASVEGGAGRRTLHF.

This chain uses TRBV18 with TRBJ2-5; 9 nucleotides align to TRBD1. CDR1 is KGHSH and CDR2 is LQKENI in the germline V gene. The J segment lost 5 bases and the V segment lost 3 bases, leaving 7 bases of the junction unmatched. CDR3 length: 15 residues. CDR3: CASSPGQGIRETQYF. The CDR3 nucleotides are TGTGCCAGCTCACCTGGACAGGGGATAAGGGAGACCCAGTACTTC.

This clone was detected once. CDR3 bases: TGTGCCAGTAGTTTAGGACAGGGTTATCAGCCCCAGCATTTT. It yields the protein CASSLGQGYQPQHF. This chain links TRBV19 with TRBJ1-5, with 8 bases identical to TRBD1. Germline V gene lookup returns CDR1 LNHDA and CDR2 SQIVND (reference sequence). This CDR3 region has 14 residues. With 5 bases clipped from V and 5 bases from J, the junction kept 5 bases outside the gene matches.

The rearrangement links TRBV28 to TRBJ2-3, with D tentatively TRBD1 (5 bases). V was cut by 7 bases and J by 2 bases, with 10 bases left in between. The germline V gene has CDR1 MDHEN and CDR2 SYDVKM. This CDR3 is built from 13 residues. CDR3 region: CASIDRNTDTQYF. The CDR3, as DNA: TGTGCCAGCATCGACAGAAACACAGATACGCAGTATTTT.

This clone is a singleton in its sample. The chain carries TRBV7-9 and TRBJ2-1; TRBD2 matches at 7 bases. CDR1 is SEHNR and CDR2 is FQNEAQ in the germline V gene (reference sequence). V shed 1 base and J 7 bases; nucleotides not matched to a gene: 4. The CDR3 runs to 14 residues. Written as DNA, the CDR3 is TGTGCCAGCAGCTTAGGGACTAGGGTTAATGAGCAGTTCTTC. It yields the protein CASSLGTRVNEQFF.